The 12 T cell receptor beta chains below all came from one sample that was sequenced in a study of metastatic and nonmetastatic thyroid tumors. No patient received treatment before thyroid surgery. TCRdb reanalyzed the PCR reads with MiXCR. The sample records over 15,000 clones, approximately 17% being singletons. The sample consisted of blood. These receptors came from a male donor with papillary thyroid cancer or a benign thyroid nodule (not recorded which). Some clones in this sample may be carry-over from other donors' samples.

The sample holds many counts of this clone. The CDR3 coding sequence is TGTGCCAGCAGCCCCACTGGGGGGGCTTCTAATGAAAAACTGTTTTTT. Translation gives CASSPTGGASNEKLFF. The chain links TRBV9 to TRBJ1-4, with D perhaps TRBD1 (6 bases). Germline-derived CDR1 and CDR2 are SGDLS and YYNGEE. This CDR3 comprises 16 residues. V dropped 4 bases and J dropped 3 bases, with 16 bases sitting between them.

Only a few counts were recorded for this clone. The chain is built from TRBV27 and TRBJ2-7; 8 positions match TRBD1. The CDR3 is made up of 14 amino acids. J gave up 2 bases and V 10 bases, and 10 bases lay outside the gene matches. Germline CDR1 and CDR2: MNHEY and SMNVEV (reference sequence). The CDR3 reads CATIAGTGTYEQYF. The CDR3 nucleotides read TGTGCCACCATCGCCGGGACAGGAACCTACGAGCAGTACTTC.

The table lists this clone with a few counts. This clone may be a read error of a much larger clone one base away. The chain has TRBV9 and TRBJ1-1; no firm D call. The germline V gene encodes CDR1 SGDLS and CDR2 YYNGEE. The CDR3 sequence is 15 residues long. Here the CDR3 DNA reads TGTGCCAACAGCGTAGATTCCGGCATGAACACTGAAGCTTTCTTT. This gives the protein CANSVDSGMNTEAFF.

This clone was seen a handful of times. J is TRBJ2-7 and V is TRBV6-1; D remains ambiguous. CDR1 is MNHNS, CDR2 SASEGT, per germline. Trimming pared 0 bases from V and 5 bases from J, leaving 17 bases between. CDR3 length: 16 residues. For the CDR3, the DNA is TGTGCCAGCAGTGAAGCGATGTTGGCAGGCGGCAACGAGCAGTACTTC. Encoded protein: CASSEAMLAGGNEQYF.

By frequency in the sample, this clone is medium-sized. The chain links TRBV18 to TRBJ2-7, with 8 bases lining up with TRBD2. Germline values: CDR1 KGHSH, CDR2 LQKENI. This CDR3 is 14 amino acids long. The J segment lost 3 bases and the V segment lost 0 bases, leaving 1 base of the junction unmatched. The CDR3 sequence is CASSPPSGVYEQYF. The CDR3 nucleotides read TGTGCCAGCTCACCACCTAGCGGGGTCTACGAGCAGTACTTC. Filled out from reference TRBV18 and TRBJ2-7, the complete variable domain reads NAGVMQNPRHLVRRRGQEARLRCSPMKGHSHVYWYRQLPEEGLKFMVYLQKENIIDESGMPKERFSAEFPKEGPSILRIQQVVRGDSAAYFCASSPPSGVYEQYFGPGTRLTVT.

In its sample, this clone is large (0.1 to 1%). The chain carries TRBV4-1 and TRBJ2-7, with TRBD1 matching over 8 bases. The V and J ends lost 0 bases and 3 bases, in that order; junction bases with no gene match: 7. Germline loops: CDR1 MGHRA, CDR2 YSYEKL. This CDR3 has 16 amino acids. CDR3 nucleotides: TGCGCCAGCAGCCAAGATCTATACAGGGGGATCTACGAGCAGTACTTC. Translation gives CASSQDLYRGIYEQYF.

This clone occurred many times. The chain recombines TRBV6-5 with TRBJ2-4; D remains unclear. This CDR3 spans 16 amino acids. Germline CDR1 and CDR2: MNHEY and SVGAGI. Trimming removed 0 bases from V and 9 bases from J, with 18 bases in between. The CDR3 nucleotides read TGTGCCAGCAGTTACTCGAGGTCCCCCGCCCCGGGCATTCAGTACTTC. Translation: CASSYSRSPAPGIQYF.

This clone showed up many times. The genes are TRBV6-1 and TRBJ1-2, with 7 bases identical to TRBD1. Germline V gene lookup returns CDR1 MNHNS and CDR2 SASEGT. V dropped 5 bases and J dropped 6; count of bases not matched to a gene: 9. The CDR3 consists of 14 residues. CDR3 sequence reads: CASSSPWDSNGYTF. The CDR3 nucleotides read TGTGCCAGCAGTAGCCCCTGGGACAGTAATGGCTACACCTTC.

This clone was counted at least ten times. This rearrangement joins TRBV9 to TRBJ2-1; the D gene is possibly TRBD2 (6 bases). Looked up from germline, CDR1 is SGDLS and CDR2 is YYNGEE. The CDR3 totals 15 residues. Deletions cut 0 bases from V and 0 bases from J, with 7 bases between. The CDR3 DNA is TGTGCCAGCAGCGTAGCGGGGGTCTCCTACAATGAGCAGTTCTTC. Encoded protein: CASSVAGVSYNEQFF.

Relative to its sample, this clone is medium-sized. The rearrangement joins TRBV11-3 to TRBJ1-6; D is unresolved. Trimming took off 5 bases at V and 9 bases at J, with 17 bases between the two ends. CDR1 and CDR2 (germline): SGHNT, YENEEA. The CDR3 length is 15 residues. In DNA form, the CDR3 reads TGTGCCAGCAGCCGCGGAGAGGGTTTTCGTTCACCCCTCCACTTT. Encoded protein: CASSRGEGFRSPLHF.

The J gene is TRBJ2-1, the V gene TRBV4-1; D not certain. This CDR3 has 15 residues. V was pared by 2 bases and J by 3 bases, with 11 bases between. CDR1 MGHRA and CDR2 YSYEKL come from the germline V gene. The CDR3 loop is CASSQLEFGYNEQFF. DNA for the CDR3: TGCGCCAGCAGCCAACTCGAGTTCGGCTACAATGAGCAGTTCTTC.

This clone has a count of ten or more. The gene calls are TRBV20-1 and TRBJ2-7; D is perhaps TRBD1 (6 bases). The CDR3 is 13 residues long. V was cut by 2 bases and J by 5 bases, with 13 bases left in between. Per the germline V gene, CDR1 is DFQATT and CDR2 is SNEGSKA (reference sequence). This chain's CDR3 is CSARSPQGNEQYF. CDR3 coding DNA: TGCAGTGCTAGATCCCCTCAGGGGAACGAGCAGTACTTC.